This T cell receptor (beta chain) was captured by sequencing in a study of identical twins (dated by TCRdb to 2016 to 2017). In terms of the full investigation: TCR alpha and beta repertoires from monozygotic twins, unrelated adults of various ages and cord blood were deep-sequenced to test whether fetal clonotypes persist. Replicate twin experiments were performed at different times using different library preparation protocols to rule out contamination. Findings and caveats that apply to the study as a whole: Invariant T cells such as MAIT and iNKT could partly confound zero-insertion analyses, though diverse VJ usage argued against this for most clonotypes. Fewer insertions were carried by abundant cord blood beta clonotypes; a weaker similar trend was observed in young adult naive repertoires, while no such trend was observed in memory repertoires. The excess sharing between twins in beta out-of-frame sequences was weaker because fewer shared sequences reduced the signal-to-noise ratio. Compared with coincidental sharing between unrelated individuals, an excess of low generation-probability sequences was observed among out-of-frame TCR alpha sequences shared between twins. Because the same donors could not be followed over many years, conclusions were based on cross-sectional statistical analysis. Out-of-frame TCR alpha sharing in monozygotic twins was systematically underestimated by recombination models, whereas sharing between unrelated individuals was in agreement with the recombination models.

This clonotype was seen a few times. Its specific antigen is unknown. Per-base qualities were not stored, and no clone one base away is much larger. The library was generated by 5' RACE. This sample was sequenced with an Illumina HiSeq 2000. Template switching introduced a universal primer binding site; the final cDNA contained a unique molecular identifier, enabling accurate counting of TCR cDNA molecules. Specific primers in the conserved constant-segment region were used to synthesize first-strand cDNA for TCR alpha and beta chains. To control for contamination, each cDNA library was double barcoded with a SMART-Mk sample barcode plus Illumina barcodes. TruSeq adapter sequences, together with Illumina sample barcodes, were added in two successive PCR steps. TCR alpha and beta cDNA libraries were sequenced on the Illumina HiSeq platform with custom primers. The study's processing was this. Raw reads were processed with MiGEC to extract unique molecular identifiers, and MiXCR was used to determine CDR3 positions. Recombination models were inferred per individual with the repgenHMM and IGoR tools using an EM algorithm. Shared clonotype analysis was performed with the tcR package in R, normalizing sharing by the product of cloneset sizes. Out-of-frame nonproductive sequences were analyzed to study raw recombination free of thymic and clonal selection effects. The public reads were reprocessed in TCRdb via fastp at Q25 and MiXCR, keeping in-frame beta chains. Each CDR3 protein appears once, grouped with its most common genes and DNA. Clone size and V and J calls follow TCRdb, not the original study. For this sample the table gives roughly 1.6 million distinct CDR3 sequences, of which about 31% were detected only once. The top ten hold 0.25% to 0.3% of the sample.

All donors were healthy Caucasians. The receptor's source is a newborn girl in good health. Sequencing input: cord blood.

The DNA reads as follows: TGCAGTGCTAGTGGGACAGGGGAGTCCTACGAGCAGTACTTC. This codes for CSASGTGESYEQYF. The V and J segments used are TRBV20-1 and TRBJ2-7; TRBD1 lines up with 10 middle nucleotides. Measured from the cysteine to the phenylalanine, the CDR3 is 14 residues long. Only CDR3 DNA remains: 42 bases, in frame from the first base. After removal of 3 bases from V and 1 base from J, the junction retains 3 bases not matched to a gene. Via the germline V gene (reference sequence), CDR1 is DFQATT and CDR2 SNEGSKA.